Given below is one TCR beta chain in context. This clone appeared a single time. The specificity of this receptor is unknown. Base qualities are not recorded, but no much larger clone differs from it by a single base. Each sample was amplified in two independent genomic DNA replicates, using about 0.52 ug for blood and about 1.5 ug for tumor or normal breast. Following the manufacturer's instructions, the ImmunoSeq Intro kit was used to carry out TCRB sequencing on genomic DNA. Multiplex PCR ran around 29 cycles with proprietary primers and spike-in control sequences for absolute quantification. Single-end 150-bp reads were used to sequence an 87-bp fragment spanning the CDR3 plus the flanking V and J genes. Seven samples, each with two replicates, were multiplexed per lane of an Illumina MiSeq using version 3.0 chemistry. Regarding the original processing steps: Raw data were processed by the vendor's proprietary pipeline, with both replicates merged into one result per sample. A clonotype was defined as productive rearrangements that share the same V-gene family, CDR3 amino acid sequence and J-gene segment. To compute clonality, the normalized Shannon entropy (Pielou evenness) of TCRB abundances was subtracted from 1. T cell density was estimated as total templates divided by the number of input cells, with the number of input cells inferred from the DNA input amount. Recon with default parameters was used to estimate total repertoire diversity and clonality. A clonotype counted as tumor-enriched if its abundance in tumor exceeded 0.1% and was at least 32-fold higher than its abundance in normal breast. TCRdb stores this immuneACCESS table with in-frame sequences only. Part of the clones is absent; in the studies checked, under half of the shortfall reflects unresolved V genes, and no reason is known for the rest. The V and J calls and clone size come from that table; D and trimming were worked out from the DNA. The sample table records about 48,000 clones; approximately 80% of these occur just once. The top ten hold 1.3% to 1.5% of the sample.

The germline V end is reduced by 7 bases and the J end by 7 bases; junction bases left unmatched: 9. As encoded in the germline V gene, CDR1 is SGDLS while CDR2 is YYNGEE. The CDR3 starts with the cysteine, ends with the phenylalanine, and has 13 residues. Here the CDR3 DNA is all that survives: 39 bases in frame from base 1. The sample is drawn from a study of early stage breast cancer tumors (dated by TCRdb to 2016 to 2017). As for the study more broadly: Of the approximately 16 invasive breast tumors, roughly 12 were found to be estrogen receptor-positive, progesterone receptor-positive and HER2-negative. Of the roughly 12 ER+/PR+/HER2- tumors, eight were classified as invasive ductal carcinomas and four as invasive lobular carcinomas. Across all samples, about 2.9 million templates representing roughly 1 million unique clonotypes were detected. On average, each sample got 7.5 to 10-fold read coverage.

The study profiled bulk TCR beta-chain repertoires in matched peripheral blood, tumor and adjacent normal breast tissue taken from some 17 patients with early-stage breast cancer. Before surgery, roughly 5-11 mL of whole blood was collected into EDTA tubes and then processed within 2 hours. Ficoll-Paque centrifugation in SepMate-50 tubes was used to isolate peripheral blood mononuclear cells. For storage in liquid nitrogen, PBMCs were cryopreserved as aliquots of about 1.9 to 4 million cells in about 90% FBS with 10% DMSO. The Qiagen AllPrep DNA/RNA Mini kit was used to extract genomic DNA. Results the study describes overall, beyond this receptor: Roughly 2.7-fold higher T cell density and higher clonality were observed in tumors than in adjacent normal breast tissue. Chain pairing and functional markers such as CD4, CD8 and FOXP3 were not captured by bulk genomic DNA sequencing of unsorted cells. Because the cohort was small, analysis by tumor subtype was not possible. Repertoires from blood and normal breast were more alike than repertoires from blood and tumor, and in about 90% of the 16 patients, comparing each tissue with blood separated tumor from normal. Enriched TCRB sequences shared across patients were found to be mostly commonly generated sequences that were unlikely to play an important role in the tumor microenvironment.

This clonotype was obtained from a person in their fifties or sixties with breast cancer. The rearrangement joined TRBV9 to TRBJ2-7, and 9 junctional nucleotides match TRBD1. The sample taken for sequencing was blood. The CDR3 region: CASAGTGSLEQYF. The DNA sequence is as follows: TGTGCCAGCGCCGGGACAGGGTCCCTGGAGCAGTACTTC.